This T cell receptor (beta chain) was found in a study of blood T cells in healthy people across ages. Study conclusions and caveats: Possibly confounding the expanded clonotype changes was the fact that donor CMV status was unknown.

This clonotype was detected a few times. Its antigen remains unknown. Germline assignment: CDR1 SGDLS and CDR2 YYNGEE. There are 13 residues in the CDR3. V lost 0 bases to trimming and J lost 2 bases, with 6 bases between them. Using a J-beta primer mix together with a sample-barcoded 5' primer, a second PCR was run for roughly 6 to 12 cycles. From the 5' RACE reads, TCRdb called clonotypes with MiXCR, one entry per CDR3 protein. In the table there are 650,000 to 950,000 distinct CDR3 sequences, under 55% of which are singletons. The chain couples TRBV9 to TRBJ2-7; unclear D gene. This TCR was recovered from a man in his 60s in good health. The sequencing input was blood. The DNA of the CDR3 is TGTGCCAGCAGCGTAGGCATTGCCTACGAGCAGTACTTC. This codes for CASSVGIAYEQYF. Using reference TRBV9 and TRBJ2-7 for the parts outside the CDR3, the full variable domain is DSGVTQTPKHLITATGQRVTLRCSPRSGDLSVYWYQQSLDQGLQFLIQYYNGEERAKGNILERFSAQQFPDLHSELNLSSLELGDSALYFCASSVGIAYEQYFGPGTRLTVT.